This paragraph reports one T cell receptor (beta chain). Only in-frame clones appear in the TCRdb table, and some are missing; sequencing was by immunoSEQ multiplex PCR. The sample consists of a few hundred thousand clones, roughly 87% of them appearing once. Trimming at V came to 5 bases and at J to 0 bases, leaving 3 bases not matched to a gene. This CDR3 spans 14 amino acids. Germline values: CDR1 SNHLY, CDR2 FYNNEI. These data belong to a study of blood T cell repertoires in COVID-19. Sequencing was carried out using PBMCs or T cells enriched from blood (not recorded which). The J gene is TRBJ2-7, the V gene TRBV2, with TRBD2 identical over 8 bases. This TCR was recovered from a young woman who had recovered from COVID-19. The CDR3 DNA follows: TGTGCCAGCAGTCGCGGGGGGCTCTCCTACGAGCAGTACTTC. This sequence encodes CASSRGGLSYEQYF.